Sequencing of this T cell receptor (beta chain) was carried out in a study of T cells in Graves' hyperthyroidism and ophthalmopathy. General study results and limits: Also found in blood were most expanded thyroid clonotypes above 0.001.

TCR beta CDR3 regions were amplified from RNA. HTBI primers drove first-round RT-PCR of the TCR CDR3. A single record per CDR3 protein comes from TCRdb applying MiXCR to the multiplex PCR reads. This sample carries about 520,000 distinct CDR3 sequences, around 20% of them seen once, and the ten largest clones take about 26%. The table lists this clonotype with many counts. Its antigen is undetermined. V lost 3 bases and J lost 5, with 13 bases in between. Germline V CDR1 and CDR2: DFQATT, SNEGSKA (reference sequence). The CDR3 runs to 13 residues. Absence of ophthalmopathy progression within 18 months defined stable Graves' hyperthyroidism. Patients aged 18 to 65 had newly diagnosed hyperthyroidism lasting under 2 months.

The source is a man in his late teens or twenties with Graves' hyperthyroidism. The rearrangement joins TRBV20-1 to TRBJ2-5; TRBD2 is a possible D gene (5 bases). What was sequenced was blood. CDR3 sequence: CSARDGQRETQYF. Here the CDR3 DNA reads TGCAGTGCTAGGGACGGGCAGCGGGAGACCCAGTACTTC.